The TCR beta chain described here comes from a study of cytomegalovirus exposure and HLA in healthy donors. This clone was found once. Antigen unknown. Study-level findings and limits: Earlier analysis found most TCR beta V segments productive about 90% or about 30% of the time. Researchers reported from a later analysis that most CMV-associated TCR beta chains appeared HLA-restricted.

PCR primers comprised 60 Vbeta and 13 Jbeta primers. Sequenced by immunoSEQ multiplex PCR; TCRdb stores in-frame clones only, minus some. The sample includes under 150,000 clones, about three quarters of them seen just once. The CDR3 is 16 amino acids. V lost 5 bases, J lost 4 bases, and 18 bases lay in between. Looked up from germline, CDR1 is SGHNT and CDR2 is YENEEA. J is TRBJ2-1 and V is TRBV11-3, with a weak D call TRBD2 (6 bases). The sequenced sample was PBMCs. This receptor was taken from a woman aged 40-49 years in good health and CMV-seronegative. CDR3 sequence: CASSPRRGGGYNEQFF. The CDR3 DNA reads as TGTGCCAGCAGCCCCCGTCGGGGAGGTGGATACAATGAGCAGTTCTTC.